The 14 T cell receptor beta chains given below trace back to one sample, sequenced in a study of blood T cell repertoires in COVID-19 (dated by TCRdb to the early 2020s). The method was the immunoSEQ multiplex PCR assay. Imported from immuneACCESS, the table was reduced by TCRdb to in-frame sequences with V and J called. These copies leave out some clones; in studies compared against another copy, an unresolved V gene accounts for under half, and the cause of the remainder is not known. For this sample the table gives 31,000 or so clones, of which 85% to 90% were detected only once. The ten largest clonotypes hold about a sixth of the sample. Sequenced input: peripheral blood. These receptors came from a man of 80 years or more with acute or convalescent COVID-19.

The gene calls are TRBV9 and TRBJ1-4; no definite D call. The CDR3 loop spans 15 amino acids. The germline V gene has CDR1 SGDLS and CDR2 YYNGEE. V was clipped by 0 bases and J by 7 bases, with 13 bases between them. CDR3 DNA sequence: TGTGCCAGCAGCGTAGGGGGAGGGATGAGTGAAAAACTGTTTTTT. Protein sequence: CASSVGGGMSEKLFF.

The V and J genes are TRBV29-1 and TRBJ1-4; no clear D. In germline, CDR1 is SQVTM, CDR2 ANQGSEA. Trimming stripped 7 bases from V and 7 bases from J, with 13 bases between. CDR3 length: 12 residues. The CDR3 loop reads CSAREVGEKLFF. CDR3 DNA: TGCAGCGCGAGGGAGGTGGGTGAAAAACTGTTTTTT. The entire variable domain, with the rest obtained from reference TRBV29-1 and TRBJ1-4, is as follows: SAVISQKPSRDICQRGTSLTIQCQVDSQVTMMFWYRQQPGQSLTLIATANQGSEATYESGFVIDKFPISRPNLTFSTLTVSNMSPEDSSIYLCSAREVGEKLFFGSGTQLSVL.

This clone was seen more than once but under ten times. The chain is built from TRBV9 and TRBJ1-1, with D possibly TRBD1 on 6 matching bases. Per the germline V gene, CDR1 is SGDLS and CDR2 is YYNGEE. The length of the CDR3 is 13 residues. Trimming cost V 3 bases and J 4 bases, with 10 bases left between them. The CDR3 loop reads CASSGVRGTEAFF. CDR3 DNA: TGTGCCAGCAGCGGAGTCAGGGGCACTGAAGCTTTCTTT.

The chain joins TRBV5-4 to TRBJ2-3; 9 nucleotides line up with TRBD2. There are 16 residues in the CDR3. The V gene's germline CDR1 is SGHNT and CDR2 YYREEE (reference sequence). Trimming at V came to 3 bases and at J to 4 bases, leaving 9 bases not matched to a gene. In nucleotides, the CDR3 is TGTGCCAGCAGCTCCTTGGGCGGGGGGGCCGCAGATACGCAGTATTTT. The encoded protein is CASSSLGGGAADTQYF. The whole variable domain, filled in from reference TRBV5-4 and TRBJ2-3, reads ETGVTQSPTHLIKTRGQQVTLRCSSQSGHNTVSWYQQALGQGPQFIFQYYREEENGRGNFPPRFSGLQFPNYSSELNVNALELDDSALYLCASSSLGGGAADTQYFGPGTRLTVL.

This clone occurred once. This chain uses TRBV10-2 with TRBJ2-3; a weak D match, TRBD2 (6 bases). This CDR3 spans 12 amino acids. Germline CDR1 reads WSHSY; CDR2 reads SAAADI. V was trimmed by 8 bases and J by 4 bases, leaving 10 bases between them. The CDR3: CASFGGADTQYF. In DNA form, the CDR3 reads TGCGCCAGCTTTGGAGGGGCAGATACGCAGTATTTT.

The chain joins TRBV19 to TRBJ1-1; D gene uncertain. This CDR3 has 14 amino acids. CDR1 is LNHDA, CDR2 SQIVND, per germline (reference sequence). Trimming pared 5 bases from V and 5 bases from J, leaving 15 bases between. DNA of the CDR3: TGTGCCAGTAGTTCCCGATCCGGGAGAACTGAAGCTTTCTTT. This codes for CASSSRSGRTEAFF.

The chain recombines TRBV6-1 with TRBJ1-6; 9 positions match TRBD1. CDR1 is MNHNS, CDR2 SASEGT, per germline. The V segment lost 3 bases and the J segment 10 bases; nucleotides outside the gene matches: 7. The CDR3 totals 15 residues. The CDR3 sequence: CASSDRQGGSSPLHF. The CDR3 DNA follows: TGTGCCAGCAGTGATCGACAGGGGGGATCGTCACCCCTCCACTTT.

This chain uses TRBV5-1 with TRBJ2-1; 9 nucleotides agree with TRBD1. The CDR3 is 16 amino acids. The V gene's germline CDR1 is SGHRS and CDR2 YFSETQ. V was pared by 4 bases and J by 1 base, with 6 bases of the junction left unmatched. In nucleotides, the CDR3 is TGCGCCAGCAGCCTTGGCGGACAGGGGTCCTACAATGAGCAGTTCTTC. Its protein is CASSLGGQGSYNEQFF.

The rearrangement joins TRBV10-1 to TRBJ2-1; 10 bases agree with TRBD1. Germline trimming cut 2 bases from V and 2 bases from J; bases unmatched to any gene: 3. Germline V gene lookup returns CDR1 WNHNN and CDR2 SYGVQD (reference sequence). CDR3 length: 16 amino acids. CDR3 DNA: TGCGCCAGCAGTGAGCGGACAGGGGGTCCCTACAATGAGCAGTTCTTC. This codes for CASSERTGGPYNEQFF.

A note on this clone: A read error may account for a junction end that differs from germline. The chain joins TRBV5-1 to TRBJ1-2, with 11 bases aligning to TRBD1. Germline CDR1 SGHRS, CDR2 YFSETQ. The CDR3 has 14 residues. Here the CDR3 reads CASSLDRGHGGYTF. CDR3 nucleotides: TGCGCCAGCAGTTTGGACAGGGGGCACGGAGGCTACACCTTC.

Here the CDR3 DNA reads TGCAGCGTTGAAGCCGCCGCCCGACAGGGAGGCTACACCTTC. Translating gives CSVEAAARQGGYTF. V is TRBV29-1 and J is TRBJ1-2; TRBD1 matches 7 bases. In germline, CDR1 is SQVTM, CDR2 ANQGSEA. This CDR3 contains 14 residues. The V and J ends lost 1 base and 8 bases, in that order; junction bases with no gene match: 10.

The chain joins TRBV5-1 to TRBJ2-4; TRBD2 matches at 7 bases. The germline V gene encodes CDR1 SGHRS and CDR2 YFSETQ. Trimming at V came to 2 bases and at J to 6 bases, leaving 5 bases not matched to a gene. CDR3 length: 14 residues. In DNA, the CDR3 is TGCGCCAGCAGCTTAAGCGGGGTTATAAACATTCAGTACTTC. This sequence encodes CASSLSGVINIQYF.

The CDR3 reads CAISAPGGNQPQHF. The CDR3 DNA reads TGTGCCATCAGTGCCCCGGGGGGGAATCAGCCCCAGCATTTT. This chain uses TRBV10-3 with TRBJ1-5, with a possible D match to TRBD1 (5 bases). Deletions cut 4 bases from V and 4 bases from J, with 11 bases between. From germline, CDR1 is ENHRY and CDR2 SYGVKD. The CDR3 length is 14 residues.

This rearrangement joins TRBV5-1 to TRBJ2-3; perhaps TRBD2 as D (5 bases). This CDR3 is built from 14 residues. The germline gives CDR1 SGHRS, CDR2 YFSETQ. The V gene lost 0 bases and the J gene lost 5 bases, with 10 bases spanning the gap. Written as DNA, the CDR3 is TGCGCCAGCAGCTTGGATTGGCGGGTAGATACGCAGTATTTT. Amino acid sequence: CASSLDWRVDTQYF. Together with reference TRBV5-1 and TRBJ2-3, the CDR3 gives the full variable domain: KAGVTQTPRYLIKTRGQQVTLSCSPISGHRSVSWYQQTPGQGLQFLFEYFSETQRNKGNFPGRFSGRQFSNSRSEMNVSTLELGDSALYLCASSLDWRVDTQYFGPGTRLTVL.